The TCR beta chain under discussion was sequenced for a study of blood T cell repertoires in COVID-19. Across the study: T cells, B-cell-depleted T cells, or PBMCs supplied cDNA or gDNA.

Original analysis: Researchers report that nucleated cell counts were estimated from reference gene primer amplification. Method: immunoSEQ multiplex PCR; TCRdb's copy keeps in-frame clones and lacks some. The D gene and trimming were derived from the DNA, and the V and J assignments and clone size from that table. This table has 200,000 to 250,000 clones, 83% appearing once. V was cut by 3 bases and J by 2 bases, with 17 bases left in between. Germline V gene sequence: CDR1 SGDLS, CDR2 YYNGEE. This CDR3 spans 17 amino acids. J is TRBJ2-2 and V is TRBV9, with D possibly being TRBD1 (5 bases). The clonotype originates from a woman aged 70-85 years with active or convalescent COVID-19. Sequencing input: peripheral blood. The CDR3 loop reads CASSAPNWGPNTGELFF. The CDR3 DNA reads TGTGCCAGCAGCGCCCCAAACTGGGGCCCAAACACCGGGGAGCTGTTTTTT.